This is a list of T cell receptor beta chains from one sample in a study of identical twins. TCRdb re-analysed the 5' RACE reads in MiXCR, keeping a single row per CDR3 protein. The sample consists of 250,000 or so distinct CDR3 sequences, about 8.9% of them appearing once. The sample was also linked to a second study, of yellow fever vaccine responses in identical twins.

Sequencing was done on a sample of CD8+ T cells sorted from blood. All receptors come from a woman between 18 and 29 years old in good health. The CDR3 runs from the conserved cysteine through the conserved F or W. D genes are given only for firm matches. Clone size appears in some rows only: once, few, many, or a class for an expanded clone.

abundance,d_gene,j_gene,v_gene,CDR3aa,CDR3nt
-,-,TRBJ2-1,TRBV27,CASSVNRDWEQFF,TGTGCCAGCAGTGTAAACCGGGACTGGGAGCAGTTCTTC
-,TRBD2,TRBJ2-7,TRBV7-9,CASSPSSGSYEQYF,TGTGCCAGCAGCCCATCTAGCGGGAGCTACGAGCAGTACTTC
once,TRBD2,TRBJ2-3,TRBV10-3,CALSFGLAGPPGTDTQYF,TGTGCCCTCAGTTTCGGTCTAGCGGGTCCCCCTGGCACAGATACGCAGTATTTT
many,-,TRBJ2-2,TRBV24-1,CATSAGEFAGELFF,TGTGCCACCAGTGCCGGGGAGTTCGCCGGGGAGCTGTTTTTT
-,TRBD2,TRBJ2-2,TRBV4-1,CASSQVLAAGELFF,TGCGCCAGCAGCCAAGTGCTAGCGGCCGGGGAGCTGTTTTTT
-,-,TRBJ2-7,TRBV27,CASSLYGARRDEQYF,TGTGCCAGCAGTTTATACGGGGCACGGAGGGACGAGCAGTACTTC
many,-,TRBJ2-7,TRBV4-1,CASSLGGPGEQYF,TGCGCCAGCAGCCTCGGGGGCCCGGGCGAGCAGTACTTC
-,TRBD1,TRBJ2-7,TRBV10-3,CAIRTGDSYEQYF,TGTGCCATCAGAACAGGGGATTCCTACGAGCAGTACTTC
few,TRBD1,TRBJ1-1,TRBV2,CASRTGGGGTEAFF,TGTGCCAGCAGGACAGGGGGCGGTGGGACTGAAGCTTTCTTT
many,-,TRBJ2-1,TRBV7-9,CASSPPAGRKDNEQFF,TGTGCCAGCAGCCCCCCGGCAGGACGTAAAGACAATGAGCAGTTCTTC
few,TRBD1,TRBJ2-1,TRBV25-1,CASKGTGNYNEQFF,TGTGCCAGCAAGGGGACAGGGAACTACAATGAGCAGTTCTTC
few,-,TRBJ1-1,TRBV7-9,CASTPPEGNTEAFF,TGTGCCAGCACCCCCCCGGAGGGGAACACTGAAGCTTTCTTT
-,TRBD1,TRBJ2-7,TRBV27,CASSWGPGQGTGEQYF,TGTGCCAGCAGTTGGGGACCGGGACAGGGGACGGGCGAGCAGTACTTC
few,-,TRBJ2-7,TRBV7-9,CASSRRRDGSYEQYF,TGTGCCAGCAGCCGACGGAGGGACGGCTCCTACGAGCAGTACTTC
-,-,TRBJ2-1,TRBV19,CASRLTEYSYNEQFF,TGTGCCAGTAGGCTGACTGAATACTCCTACAATGAGCAGTTCTTC
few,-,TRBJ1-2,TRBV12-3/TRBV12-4,CASSLGWGPDTF,TGTGCCAGCAGTTTAGGGTGGGGCCCAGACACCTTC
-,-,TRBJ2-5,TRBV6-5,CASSYFETQETQYF,TGTGCCAGCAGTTATTTTGAGACCCAAGAGACCCAGTACTTC
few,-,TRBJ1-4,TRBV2,CASTALDEKLFF,TGTGCCAGCACTGCATTGGATGAAAAACTGTTTTTT
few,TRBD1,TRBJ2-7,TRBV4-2,CASSQDPGTVYEQYF,TGTGCCAGCAGCCAAGACCCCGGGACAGTTTACGAGCAGTACTTC
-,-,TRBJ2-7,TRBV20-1,CSARDRDFSTFSYEQYF,TGCAGTGCTAGAGACCGGGACTTTTCGACGTTTTCCTACGAGCAGTACTTC
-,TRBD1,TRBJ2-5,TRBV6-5,CASSYGTGAETQYF,TGTGCCAGCAGTTACGGGACAGGGGCAGAGACCCAGTACTTC
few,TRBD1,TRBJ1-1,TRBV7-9,CASSPWDRGMNTEAFF,TGTGCCAGCAGCCCGTGGGACAGGGGCATGAACACTGAAGCTTTCTTT
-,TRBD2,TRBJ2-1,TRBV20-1,CSASRLAGGPHEQFF,TGCAGTGCATCTAGACTAGCGGGAGGGCCCCATGAGCAGTTCTTC